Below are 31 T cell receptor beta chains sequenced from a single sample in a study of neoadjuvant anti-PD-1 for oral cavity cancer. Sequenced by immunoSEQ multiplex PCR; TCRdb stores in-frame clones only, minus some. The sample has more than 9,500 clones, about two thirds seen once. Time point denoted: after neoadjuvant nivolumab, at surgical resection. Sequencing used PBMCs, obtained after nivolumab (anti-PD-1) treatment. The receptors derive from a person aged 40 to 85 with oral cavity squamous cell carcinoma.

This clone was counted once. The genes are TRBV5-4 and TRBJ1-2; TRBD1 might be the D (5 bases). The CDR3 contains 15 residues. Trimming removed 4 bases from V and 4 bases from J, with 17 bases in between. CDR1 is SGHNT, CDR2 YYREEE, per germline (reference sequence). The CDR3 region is CASSPGGEGIYGYTF. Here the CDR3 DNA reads TGTGCCAGCAGCCCTGGGGGGGAAGGCATCTATGGCTACACCTTC.

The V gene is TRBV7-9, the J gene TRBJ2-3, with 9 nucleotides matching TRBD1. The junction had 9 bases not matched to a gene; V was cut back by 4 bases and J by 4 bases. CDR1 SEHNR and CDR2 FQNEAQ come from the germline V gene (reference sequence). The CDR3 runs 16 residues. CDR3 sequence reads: CASSSGTGLLADTQYF. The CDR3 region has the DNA TGTGCCAGCAGCTCCGGGACAGGGCTACTGGCAGATACGCAGTATTTT.

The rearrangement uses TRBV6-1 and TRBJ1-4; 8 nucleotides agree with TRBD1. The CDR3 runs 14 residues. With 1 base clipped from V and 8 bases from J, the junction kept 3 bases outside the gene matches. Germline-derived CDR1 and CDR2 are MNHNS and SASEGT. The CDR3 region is CASSEGTGREKLFF. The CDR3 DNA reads TGTGCCAGCAGTGAAGGGACAGGGCGCGAAAAACTGTTTTTT.

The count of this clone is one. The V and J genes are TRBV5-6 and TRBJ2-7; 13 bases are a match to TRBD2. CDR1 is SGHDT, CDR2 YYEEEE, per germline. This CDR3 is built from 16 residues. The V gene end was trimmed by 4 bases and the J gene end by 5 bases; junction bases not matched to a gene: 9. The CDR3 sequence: CASSHRTSGRLDEQYF. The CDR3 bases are TGTGCCAGCAGCCATAGGACTAGCGGGAGACTGGACGAGCAGTACTTC.

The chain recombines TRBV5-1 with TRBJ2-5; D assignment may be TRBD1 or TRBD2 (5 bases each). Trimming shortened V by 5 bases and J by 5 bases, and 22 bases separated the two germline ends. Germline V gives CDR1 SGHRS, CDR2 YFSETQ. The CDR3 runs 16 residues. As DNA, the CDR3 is TGCGCCAGCAGGGATTCCGGGACCTGGGGGTTGGAGACCCAGTACTTC. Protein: CASRDSGTWGLETQYF.

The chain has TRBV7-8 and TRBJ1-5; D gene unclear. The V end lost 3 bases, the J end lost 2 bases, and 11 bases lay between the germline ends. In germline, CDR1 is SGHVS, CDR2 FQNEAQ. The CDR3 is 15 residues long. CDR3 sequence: CASSFYRVRNQPQHF. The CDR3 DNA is TGTGCCAGCAGCTTCTATAGGGTCCGCAATCAGCCCCAGCATTTT.

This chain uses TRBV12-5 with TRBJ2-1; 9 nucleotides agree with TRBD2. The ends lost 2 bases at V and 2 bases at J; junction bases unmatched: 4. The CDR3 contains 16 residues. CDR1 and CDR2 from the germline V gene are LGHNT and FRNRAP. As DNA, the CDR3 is TGTGCTAGTGGTTTGTTCCAGCGGGAGGCCTACAATGAGCAGTTCTTC. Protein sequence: CASGLFQREAYNEQFF.

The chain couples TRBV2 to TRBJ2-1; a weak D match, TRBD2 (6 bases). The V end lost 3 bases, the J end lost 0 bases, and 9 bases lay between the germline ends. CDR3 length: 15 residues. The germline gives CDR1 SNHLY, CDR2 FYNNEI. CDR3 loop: CASSERDLSYNEQFF. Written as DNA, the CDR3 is TGTGCCAGCAGTGAGCGGGATCTCTCCTACAATGAGCAGTTCTTC.

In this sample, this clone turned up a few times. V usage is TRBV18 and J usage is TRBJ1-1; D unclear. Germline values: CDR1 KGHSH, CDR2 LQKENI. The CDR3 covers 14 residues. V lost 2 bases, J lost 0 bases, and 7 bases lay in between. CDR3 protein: CASSPMVLNTEAFF. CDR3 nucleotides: TGTGCCAGCTCACCAATGGTCCTGAACACTGAAGCTTTCTTT.

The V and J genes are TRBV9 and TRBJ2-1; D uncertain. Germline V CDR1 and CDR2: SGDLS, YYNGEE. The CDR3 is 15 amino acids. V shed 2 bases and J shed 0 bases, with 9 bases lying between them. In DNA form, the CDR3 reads TGTGCCAGCAGCGTCTCTCTGAGCTCCTACAATGAGCAGTTCTTC. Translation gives CASSVSLSSYNEQFF. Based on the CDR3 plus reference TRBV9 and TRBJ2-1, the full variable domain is DSGVTQTPKHLITATGQRVTLRCSPRSGDLSVYWYQQSLDQGLQFLIQYYNGEERAKGNILERFSAQQFPDLHSELNLSSLELGDSALYFCASSVSLSSYNEQFFGPGTRLTVL.

CDR3 loop: CASSQGVGELFF. The CDR3 nucleotides are TGCGCCAGCAGCCAAGGCGTGGGGGAGCTGTTTTTT. This chain uses TRBV4-1 with TRBJ2-2; D gene ambiguous. This CDR3 has 12 residues. Germline loops: CDR1 MGHRA, CDR2 YSYEKL. Trimming removed 1 base from V and 8 bases from J, with 5 bases in between.

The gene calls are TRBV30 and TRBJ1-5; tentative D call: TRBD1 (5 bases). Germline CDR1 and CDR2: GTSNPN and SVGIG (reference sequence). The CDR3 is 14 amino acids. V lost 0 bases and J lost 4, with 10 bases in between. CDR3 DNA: TGTGCCTGGAGTGTAGGGGCCAGAAATCAGCCCCAGCATTTT. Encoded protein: CAWSVGARNQPQHF.

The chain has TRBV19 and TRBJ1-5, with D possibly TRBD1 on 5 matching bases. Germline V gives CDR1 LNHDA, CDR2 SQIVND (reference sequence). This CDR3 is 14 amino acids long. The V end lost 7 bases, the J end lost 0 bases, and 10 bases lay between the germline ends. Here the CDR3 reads CASIAGPSNQPQHF. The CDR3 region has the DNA TGTGCCAGTATCGCGGGGCCTAGCAATCAGCCCCAGCATTTT.

In DNA, the CDR3 is TGTGCCAGCAGTGATCCTCTGGGCCGTTTGAGCTCCTATAATTCACCCCTCCACTTT. It translates to CASSDPLGRLSSYNSPLHF. The chain couples TRBV2 to TRBJ1-6; D gene ambiguous. The CDR3 is 19 amino acids. Germline V gene lookup returns CDR1 SNHLY and CDR2 FYNNEI. Deletions cut 3 bases from V and 0 bases from J, with 18 bases between.

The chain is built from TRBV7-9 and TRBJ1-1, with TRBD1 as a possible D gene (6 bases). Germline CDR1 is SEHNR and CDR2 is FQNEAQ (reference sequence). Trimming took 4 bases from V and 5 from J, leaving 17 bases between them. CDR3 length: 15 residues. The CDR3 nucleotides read TGTGCCAGCAGCTCACTGGCAGGGGCTGGAACTGAAGCTTTCTTT. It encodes CASSSLAGAGTEAFF.

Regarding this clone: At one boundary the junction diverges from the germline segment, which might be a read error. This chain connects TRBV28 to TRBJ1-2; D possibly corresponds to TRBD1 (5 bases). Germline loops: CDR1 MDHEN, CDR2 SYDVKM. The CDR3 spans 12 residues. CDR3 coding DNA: TGTGCCAGCAGTTCGTCCGGACACGGTTTGTCCTTC. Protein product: CASSSSGHGLSF.

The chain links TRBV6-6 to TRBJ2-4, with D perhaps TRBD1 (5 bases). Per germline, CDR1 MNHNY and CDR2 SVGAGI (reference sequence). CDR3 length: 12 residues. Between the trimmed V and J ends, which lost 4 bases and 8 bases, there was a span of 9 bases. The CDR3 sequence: CASSFTGDIQYF. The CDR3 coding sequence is TGTGCCAGCAGTTTCACAGGTGACATTCAGTACTTC.

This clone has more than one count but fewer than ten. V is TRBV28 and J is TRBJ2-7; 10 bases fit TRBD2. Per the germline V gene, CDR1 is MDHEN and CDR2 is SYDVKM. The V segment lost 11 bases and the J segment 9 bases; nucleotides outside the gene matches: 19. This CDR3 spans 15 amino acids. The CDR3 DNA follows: TGTGCCGCCAGCACCCCCCCTAGCGGGAGAGTTGGGCAGTACTTC. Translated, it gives CAASTPPSGRVGQYF.

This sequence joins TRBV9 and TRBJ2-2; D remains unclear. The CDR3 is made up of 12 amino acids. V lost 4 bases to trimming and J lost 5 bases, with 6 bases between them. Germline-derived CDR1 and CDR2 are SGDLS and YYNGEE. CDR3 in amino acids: CASSLNTGELFF. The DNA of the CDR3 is TGTGCCAGCAGCCTAAATACCGGGGAGCTGTTTTTT.

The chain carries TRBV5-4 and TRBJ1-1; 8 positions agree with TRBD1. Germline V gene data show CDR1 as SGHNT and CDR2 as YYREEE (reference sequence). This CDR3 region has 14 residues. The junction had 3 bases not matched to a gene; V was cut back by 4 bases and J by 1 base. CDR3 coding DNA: TGTGCCAGCAGCCCCGGACAGGGGAACACTGAAGCTTTCTTT. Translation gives CASSPGQGNTEAFF.

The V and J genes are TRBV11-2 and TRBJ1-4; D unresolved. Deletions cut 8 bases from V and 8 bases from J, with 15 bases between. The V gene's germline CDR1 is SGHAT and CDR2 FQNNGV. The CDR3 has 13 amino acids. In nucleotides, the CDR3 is TGTGCCAGCGGTTATGGACTTGGCGAAAAACTGTTTTTT. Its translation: CASGYGLGEKLFF.

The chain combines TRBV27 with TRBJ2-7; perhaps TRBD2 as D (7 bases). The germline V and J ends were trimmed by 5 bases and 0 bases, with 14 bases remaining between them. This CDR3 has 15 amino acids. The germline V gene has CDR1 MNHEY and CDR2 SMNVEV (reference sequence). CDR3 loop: CASSPRGLSSYEQYF. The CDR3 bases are TGTGCCAGCAGTCCCAGGGGACTAAGCTCCTACGAGCAGTACTTC.

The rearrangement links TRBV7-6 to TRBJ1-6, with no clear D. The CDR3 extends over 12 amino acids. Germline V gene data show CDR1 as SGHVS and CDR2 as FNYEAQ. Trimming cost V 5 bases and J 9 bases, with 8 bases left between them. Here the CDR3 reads CASSRAGSPLHF. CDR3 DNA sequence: TGTGCCAGCAGCAGGGCGGGTTCACCCCTCCACTTT. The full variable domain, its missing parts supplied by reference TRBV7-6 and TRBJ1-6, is GAGVSQSPRYKVTKRGQDVALRCDPISGHVSLYWYRQALGQGPEFLTYFNYEAQQDKSGLPNDRFSAERPEGSISTLTIQRTEQRDSAMYRCASSRAGSPLHFGNGTRLTVT.

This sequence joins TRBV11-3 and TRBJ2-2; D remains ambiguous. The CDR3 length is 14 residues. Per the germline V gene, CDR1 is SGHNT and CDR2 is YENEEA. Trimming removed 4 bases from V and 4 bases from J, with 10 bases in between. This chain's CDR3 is CASSSWPSTGELFF. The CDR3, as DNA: TGTGCCAGCAGCTCCTGGCCCAGCACCGGGGAGCTGTTTTTT.

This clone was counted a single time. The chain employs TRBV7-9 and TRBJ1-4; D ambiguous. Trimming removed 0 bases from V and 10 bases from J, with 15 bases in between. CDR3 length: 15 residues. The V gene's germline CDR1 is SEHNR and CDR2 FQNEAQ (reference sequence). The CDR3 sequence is CASSLARMGRVKLFF. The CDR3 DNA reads TGTGCCAGCAGCTTAGCGCGAATGGGTCGGGTAAAACTGTTTTTT.

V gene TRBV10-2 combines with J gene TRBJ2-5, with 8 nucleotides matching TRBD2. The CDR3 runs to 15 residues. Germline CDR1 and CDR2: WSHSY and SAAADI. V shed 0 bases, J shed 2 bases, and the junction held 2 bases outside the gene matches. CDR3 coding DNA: TGCGCCAGCAGTGAGTCACTAGCGGTGCAAGAGACCCAGTACTTC. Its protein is CASSESLAVQETQYF.

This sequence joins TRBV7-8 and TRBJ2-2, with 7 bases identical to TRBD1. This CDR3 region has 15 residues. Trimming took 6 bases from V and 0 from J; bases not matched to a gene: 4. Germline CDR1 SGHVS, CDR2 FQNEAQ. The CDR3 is CASRRDRANTGELFF. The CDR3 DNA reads TGTGCCAGCAGGAGAGACAGGGCGAACACCGGGGAGCTGTTTTTT. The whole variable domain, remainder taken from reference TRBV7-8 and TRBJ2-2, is GAGVSQSPRYKVAKRGQDVALRCDPISGHVSLFWYQQALGQGPEFLTYFQNEAQLDKSGLPSDRFFAERPEGSVSTLKIQRTQQEDSAVYLCASRRDRANTGELFFGEGSRLTVL.

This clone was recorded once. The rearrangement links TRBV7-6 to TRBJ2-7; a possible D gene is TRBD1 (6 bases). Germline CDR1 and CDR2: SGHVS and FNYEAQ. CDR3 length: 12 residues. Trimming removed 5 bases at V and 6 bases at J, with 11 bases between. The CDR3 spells CASSVTGFEQYF. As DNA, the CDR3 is TGTGCCAGCAGCGTTACAGGGTTCGAGCAGTACTTC.

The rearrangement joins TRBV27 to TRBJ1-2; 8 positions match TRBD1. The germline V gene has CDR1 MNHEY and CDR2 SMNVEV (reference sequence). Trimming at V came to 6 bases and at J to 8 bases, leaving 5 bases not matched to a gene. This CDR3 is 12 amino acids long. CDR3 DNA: TGTGCCAGCAGGACAGGGGTGGCGGGCTACACCTTC. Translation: CASRTGVAGYTF.

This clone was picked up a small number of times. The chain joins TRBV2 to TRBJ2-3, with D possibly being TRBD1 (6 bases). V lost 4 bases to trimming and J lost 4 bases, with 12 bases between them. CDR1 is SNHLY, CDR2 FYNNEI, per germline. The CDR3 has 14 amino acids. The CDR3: CASSARTVADTQYF. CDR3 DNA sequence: TGTGCCAGCAGTGCGAGGACAGTAGCAGATACGCAGTATTTT.

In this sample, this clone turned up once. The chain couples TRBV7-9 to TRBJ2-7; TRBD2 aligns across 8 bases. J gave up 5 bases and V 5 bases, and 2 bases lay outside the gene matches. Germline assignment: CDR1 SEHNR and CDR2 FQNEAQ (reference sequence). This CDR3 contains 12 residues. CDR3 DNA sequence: TGTGCCAGCAGCCCGCGGGAGGACGAGCAGTACTTC. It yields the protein CASSPREDEQYF.